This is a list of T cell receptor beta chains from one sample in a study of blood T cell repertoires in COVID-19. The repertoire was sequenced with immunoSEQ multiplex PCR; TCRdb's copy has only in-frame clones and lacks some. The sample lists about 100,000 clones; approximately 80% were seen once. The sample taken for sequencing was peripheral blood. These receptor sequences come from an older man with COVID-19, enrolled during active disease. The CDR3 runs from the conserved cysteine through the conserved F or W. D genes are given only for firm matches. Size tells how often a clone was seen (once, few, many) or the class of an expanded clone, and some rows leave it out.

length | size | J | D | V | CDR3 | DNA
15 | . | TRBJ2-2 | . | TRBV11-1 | CASRFNRENTGELFF | TGTGCCAGCAGATTTAACAGGGAGAACACCGGGGAGCTGTTTTTT
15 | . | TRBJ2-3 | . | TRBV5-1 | CASSLDGGSTDTQYF | TGCGCCAGCAGCTTGGATGGAGGGAGCACAGATACGCAGTATTTT
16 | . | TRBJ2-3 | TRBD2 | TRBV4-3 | CASSPAGSGERRTQYF | TGCGCCAGCAGCCCAGCGGGTAGCGGGGAGAGGCGGACGCAGTATTTT
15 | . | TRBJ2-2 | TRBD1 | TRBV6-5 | CASRGQGARTGELFF | TGTGCCAGCAGGGGACAGGGGGCAAGAACCGGGGAGCTGTTTTTT
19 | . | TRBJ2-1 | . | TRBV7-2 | CASSLSGQGGSVSYNEQFF | TGTGCCAGCAGCTTATCAGGTCAGGGTGGTTCTGTGTCCTACAATGAGCAGTTCTTC
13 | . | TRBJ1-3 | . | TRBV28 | CASSRQSGNTIYF | TGTGCCAGCAGCAGACAGTCTGGAAACACCATATATTTT
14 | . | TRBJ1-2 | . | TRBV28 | CASSPQGRGNGYTF | TGTGCCAGCAGTCCGCAGGGGAGGGGAAATGGCTACACCTTC
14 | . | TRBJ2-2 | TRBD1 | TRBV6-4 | CASRQGANTGELFF | TGTGCCAGCAGACAGGGGGCGAACACCGGGGAGCTGTTTTTT
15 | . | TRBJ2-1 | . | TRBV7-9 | CASSPRGNSYNEQFF | TGTGCCAGCAGCCCACGGGGGAACTCCTACAATGAGCAGTTCTTC
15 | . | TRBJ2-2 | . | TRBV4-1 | CASSQESRLSGELFF | TGCGCCAGCAGCCAAGAATCTAGACTCAGCGGGGAGCTGTTTTTT
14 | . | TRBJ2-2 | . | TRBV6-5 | CASSYRGWSGELFF | TGTGCCAGCAGTTACCGAGGATGGTCCGGGGAGCTGTTTTTT
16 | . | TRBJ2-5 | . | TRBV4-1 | CASSQVRLDTQETQYF | TGCGCCAGCAGCCAAGTCCGACTAGACACTCAAGAGACCCAGTACTTC
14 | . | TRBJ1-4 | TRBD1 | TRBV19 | CASTSGQDNEKLFF | TGTGCCAGTACCTCGGGACAGGATAATGAAAAACTGTTTTTT
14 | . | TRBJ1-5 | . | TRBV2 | CASRAGGSHQPQHF | TGTGCCAGCAGGGCCGGGGGATCGCATCAGCCCCAGCATTTT
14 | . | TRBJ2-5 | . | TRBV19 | CASSIDRGQETQYF | TGTGCCAGTAGTATAGACAGGGGCCAAGAGACCCAGTACTTC
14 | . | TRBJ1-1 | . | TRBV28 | CASSLNRAWGEAFF | TGTGCCAGCAGTTTGAACAGGGCGTGGGGTGAAGCTTTCTTT
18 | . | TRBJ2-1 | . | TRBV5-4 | CASSLGGGGRAIYNEQFF | TGTGCCAGCAGCTTAGGGGGTGGGGGAAGAGCAATCTACAATGAGCAGTTCTTC
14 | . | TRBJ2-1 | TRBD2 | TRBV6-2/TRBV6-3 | CASSLAGGRNEQFF | TGTGCCAGCAGCCTAGCGGGAGGGAGGAATGAGCAGTTCTTC
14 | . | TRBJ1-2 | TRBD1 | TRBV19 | CASTQDRDVGGYTF | TGTGCCAGTACCCAGGACAGGGATGTCGGCGGCTACACCTTC
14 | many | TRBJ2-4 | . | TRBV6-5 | CASNHQGSMNIQYF | TGTGCCAGCAACCACCAGGGGTCTATGAACATTCAGTACTTC
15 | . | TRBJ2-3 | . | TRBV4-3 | CASSPYVTSPPTQYF | TGCGCCAGCAGCCCCTATGTAACTAGCCCCCCTACGCAGTATTTT
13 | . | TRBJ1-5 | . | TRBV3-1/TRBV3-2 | CASSRGQDQPQHF | TGTGCCAGCAGTCGCGGACAAGATCAGCCCCAGCATTTT
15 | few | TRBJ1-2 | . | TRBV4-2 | CASSQLDGPNYGYTF | TGTGCCAGCAGCCAACTAGACGGTCCTAACTATGGCTACACCTTC
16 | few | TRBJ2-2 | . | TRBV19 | CASSILRGLGTGELFF | TGTGCCAGTAGTATCCTTCGAGGGCTGGGCACCGGGGAGCTGTTTTTT
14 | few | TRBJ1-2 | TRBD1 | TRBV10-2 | CASSPAGTGNGYTF | TGCGCCAGCAGTCCCGCCGGGACAGGGAATGGCTACACCTTC